Sequencing of this T cell receptor (beta chain) was carried out in a study of shared clonotypes between healthy human individuals (dated by TCRdb to the early 2020s). With respect to the entire study: The cohort comprised a couple of women and a few men aged 18 to 49 years. Blood TCR repertoires of roughly 5 healthy adults were deeply sequenced to estimate repertoire size and the extent of clonotype sharing between individuals. For each donor, CD4 naive and CD4 memory were each run on three plates, CD8 naive on two plates, and CD8 memory on one plate. Libraries were prepared and TCR repertoires were sequenced by different laboratories using diverse techniques, in order to increase sequencing depth and limit assay-specific biases. Leukapheresis yielded between about 0.85 and 10 billion PBMCs per donor. The paper as a whole reports these results and caveats: Based on pairwise subsampling, the degree of clonotype sharing among donors was expected to be affected by sequencing depth. Even with the large sequencing depth, rarefaction of the sorted-subset datasets indicated that sequencing was incomplete. Compared with non-shared clonotypes, clonotypes shared by all four sorted-subset donors had higher generation probabilities. Because the study included only a small number of donors, the genetic and exposure-history diversity represented was limited. Larger estimated clonotype richness was generally found for naive subsets than for memory subsets. Only blood was sampled, and tissue TCR repertoires likely differ from those in blood. When several donors were compared, the shared fraction of clonotypes was about 5% for naive CD4, around 3.6% for naive CD8, more than 2% for memory CD4, and around 0.4% for memory CD8.

A note on this clone: Its antigen has not been determined. There are no base qualities to consult, and no much larger clone falls within one base.

Using the deep immunoSEQ assay, multiplex PCR amplified TCR CDR3 regions from genomic DNA. Extracted genomic DNA from each cell subset was spread evenly across all wells of several immunoSEQ 96-well plates, with each plate serving as a replicate. For sorted subsets, roughly 200 ng of genomic DNA, equivalent to 30,000 or so T cell genomes, went into each replicate PCR. The purified libraries were quantified using a Qubit 3.0 fluorometer, sized with a Bioanalyzer 2100, and then quantified again using the KAPA Library Quantification kit. A separate single-read 150-cycle Illumina NextSeq 550 flow cell was used to sequence each immunoSEQ 96-well plate. Turning to the authors' computational methods: Because only junctional sequences without quality scores were contained in the immunoSEQ output, filtering matching that applied to full-length reads could not be performed. Sequences were annotated with PyIR, a Python wrapper for IgBLAST v1.9, using IMGT germline references to assign V/J genes and CDR3. Reads were filtered out if the reads had weak V/J assignments (E-value above 1e-6), no CDR3, stop codons, out-of-frame junctions, or ambiguous translated residues. V3J clonotypes were defined as sequences sharing the same inferred V gene, J gene, and CDR3 amino acid sequence. Percentage overlap between repertoires was computed as shared unique clonotypes divided by the size of the smaller repertoire. Three approaches were used to assess repertoire richness: RTK rarefaction, the Chao1 estimator, and Recon v2.1 estimates of unobserved clonotypes. For all TCRbeta clonotypes obtained by the gDNA method from a few donors, generation probabilities were computed with OLGA. Held by TCRdb, this immuneACCESS table contains in-frame sequences only and omits some clones. Under half of the omission traces to an unresolved V gene where checked; the cause of the rest is unknown. V and J calls and clone size follow that table, whereas D and trimming were derived from the DNA. The sample table records over 300,000 clones; roughly 84% of these occur just once. Around 15% of the sample rests with the top ten.

The donors were healthy, HIV-negative adults with no recently reported acute infections or vaccinations. All donors were Caucasian adults living in Nashville, Tennessee, USA. CD8 memory samples were composed of magnetically selected CD45RO+ cells combined with CCR7-negative CD45RA+ effector memory (TemRA) cells. Blood was collected by leukapheresis, and PBMCs were isolated by Ficoll-Histopaque density gradient centrifugation and then cryopreserved in liquid nitrogen vapor phase. Analytical flow cytometry was used to check the purity and quantity of each magnetically sorted T cell population. Genomic DNA was isolated from each sorted fraction and quantified by UV absorbance on a Nanodrop 2000c. Taken from cysteine to phenylalanine, the CDR3 has 16 residues. Solely the CDR3 DNA is kept, with 48 bases framed from the first base. V is shortened by 0 bases, J by 2 bases, and the region joining them spans 13 bases. The germline V gene (reference sequence) gives CDR1 as SEHNR and CDR2 as FQNEAQ.

This receptor chain uses TRBV7-9 and TRBJ1-2; TRBD1 might be the D gene, on 5 matching bases. Sequenced: memory CD8+ T cells sorted from blood. This sample's cell subset or site label indicates: CD45RO+ cells pooled with CCR7-negative TemRA cells. This clonotype was obtained from a man between 18 and 35 years old in good health. The nucleotides are TGTGCCAGCAGCTTAGCCAATCAGGGAGGAAACTATGGCTACACCTTC. It translates as CASSLANQGGNYGYTF. Supplemented by the reference TRBV7-9 and TRBJ1-2 proteins around the CDR3, the complete variable domain is DTGVSQNPRHKITKRGQNVTFRCDPISEHNRLYWYRQTLGQGPEFLTYFQNEAQLEKSRLLSDRFSAERPKGSFSTLEIQRTEQGDSAMYLCASSLANQGGNYGYTFGSGTRLTVV.